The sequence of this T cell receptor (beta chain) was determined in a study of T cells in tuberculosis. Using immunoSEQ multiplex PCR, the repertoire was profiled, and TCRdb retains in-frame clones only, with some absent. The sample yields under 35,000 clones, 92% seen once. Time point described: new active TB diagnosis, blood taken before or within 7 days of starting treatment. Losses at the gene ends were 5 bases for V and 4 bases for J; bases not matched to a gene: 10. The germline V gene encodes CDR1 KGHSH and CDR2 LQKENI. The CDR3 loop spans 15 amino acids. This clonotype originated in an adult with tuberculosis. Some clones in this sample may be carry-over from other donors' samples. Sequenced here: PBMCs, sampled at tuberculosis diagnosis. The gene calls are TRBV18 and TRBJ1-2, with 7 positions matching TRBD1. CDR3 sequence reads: CASSAGQDTTYGYTF. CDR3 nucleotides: TGTGCCAGCTCAGCAGGACAGGACACCACCTATGGCTACACCTTC.